These 11 T cell receptor beta chains originate from one sample sequenced in a study of post-analysis software for immune sequencing data. Study-level results: Included in a set of roughly five TRBV segments more frequent in patients than controls were TRBV5-6, TRBV5-1 and TRBV20-1.

Antigens of these TCRs are unknown. cDNA libraries for TCR beta contained unique molecular identifiers. TCRdb re-called the PCR reads with MiXCR, one entry per CDR3 protein. Of about 540,000 distinct CDR3 sequences in the sample, around a third are singletons; the top ten hold 5% to 6%. The sequenced sample was blood. These receptors came from a girl younger than 18 with multiple sclerosis.

The genes are TRBV20-1 and TRBJ2-7; possible D gene TRBD1, 6 bases. Trimming cost V 0 bases and J 6 bases, with 15 bases left between them. The germline CDR1 and CDR2 sequences are DFQATT and SNEGSKA (reference sequence). The CDR3 runs 14 residues. In DNA form, the CDR3 reads TGCAGTGCTAGAGATGGACAGACCCAGGGCGAGCAGTACTTC. This translates into CSARDGQTQGEQYF.

This rearrangement joins TRBV29-1 to TRBJ2-3; 8 bases are a match to TRBD2. There are 14 residues in the CDR3. V shed 7 bases, J shed 3 bases, and the junction held 9 bases outside the gene matches. In germline, CDR1 is SQVTM, CDR2 ANQGSEA. CDR3 DNA: TGCAGCGCCTCGGCGGAGCGGGGGACAGATACGCAGTATTTT. Translated, it gives CSASAERGTDTQYF.

There are a few counts of this clonotype. The chain recombines TRBV12-3 or TRBV12-4 with TRBJ1-2; D uncertain. V was cut by 2 bases and J by 3 bases, with 7 bases left in between. This CDR3 contains 13 residues. CDR3: CASSLLEDYGYTF. CDR3 bases: TGTGCCAGCAGTTTATTGGAGGACTATGGCTACACCTTC.

The sample holds a few counts of this clonotype. V usage is TRBV5-1 and J usage is TRBJ2-1; 11 bases map to TRBD1. This CDR3 spans 16 amino acids. The J segment lost 4 bases and the V segment lost 4 bases, leaving 7 bases of the junction unmatched. CDR1 SGHRS and CDR2 YFSETQ come from the germline V gene. The CDR3: CASSLSDRGPYNEQFF. CDR3 bases: TGCGCCAGCAGCCTCTCGGACAGGGGGCCTTACAATGAGCAGTTCTTC.

The V gene is TRBV12-3 or TRBV12-4, the J gene TRBJ2-5; possibly TRBD1 for D (6 bases). The CDR3 contains 18 residues. V lost 6 bases and J lost 5, with 28 bases in between. This chain's CDR3 is CASRGHERGLGNWETQYF. The CDR3 DNA reads as TGTGCCAGCAGGGGACATGAGAGAGGGTTGGGGAATTGGGAGACCCAGTACTTC.

The sample holds a few counts of this clonotype. The chain uses TRBV5-6 and TRBJ1-5; TRBD1 agrees at 10 bases. CDR1 and CDR2 (germline): SGHDT, YYEEEE. The CDR3 runs to 14 residues. J was trimmed by 9 bases and V by 0 bases; bases with no gene match: 3. The CDR3: CASSLAGQGRPQHF. The DNA of the CDR3 is TGTGCCAGCAGCTTGGCGGGACAGGGGCGGCCCCAGCATTTT. The full variable domain, completed using reference TRBV5-6 and TRBJ1-5, is DAGVTQSPTHLIKTRGQQVTLRCSPKSGHDTVSWYQQALGQGPQFIFQYYEEEERQRGNFPDRFSGHQFPNYSSELNVNALLLGDSALYLCASSLAGQGRPQHFGDGTRLSIL.

CDR3 nucleotide sequence: TGTGCCAGCAGCTCCCTTCGGTACAATGAGCAGTTCTTC. Amino acid sequence: CASSSLRYNEQFF. The chain combines TRBV7-8 with TRBJ2-1; D call uncertain. V lost 4 bases and J 4 bases, leaving 8 bases between the germline ends. Germline-derived CDR1 and CDR2 are SGHVS and FQNEAQ. The CDR3 is 13 amino acids.

The chain carries TRBV4-1 and TRBJ2-1, with 7 positions matching TRBD1. This CDR3 has 17 amino acids. V lost 2 bases to trimming and J lost 0 bases; unmatched junction nucleotides: 7. CDR1 MGHRA and CDR2 YSYEKL come from the germline V gene. Here the CDR3 DNA reads TGCGCCAGCAGCCAACCCGGACAGGCTTACTCCTACAATGAGCAGTTCTTC. This translates into CASSQPGQAYSYNEQFF.

This clonotype was recorded at least ten times. J is TRBJ2-3 and V is TRBV5-1; 10 bases agree with TRBD1. Germline CDR1 and CDR2: SGHRS and YFSETQ. Trimming at V came to 5 bases and at J to 4 bases, leaving 7 bases not matched to a gene. The CDR3 length is 15 residues. CDR3 region: CASSPDRGKADTQYF. The CDR3 DNA reads as TGCGCCAGCAGTCCGGACAGGGGGAAGGCAGATACGCAGTATTTT.

In nucleotides, the CDR3 is TGTGCCATCAGTGCCCTTAGCGGGGGCCTCAATGAGCAGTTCTTC. Translation: CAISALSGGLNEQFF. This chain connects TRBV10-3 to TRBJ2-1; 9 bases are shared with TRBD2. Germline V CDR1 and CDR2: ENHRY, SYGVKD. The V gene end was trimmed by 4 bases and the J gene end by 6 bases; junction bases not matched to a gene: 7. The CDR3 loop spans 15 amino acids.

This chain links TRBV7-9 with TRBJ2-6; D gene uncertain. Looked up from germline, CDR1 is SEHNR and CDR2 is FQNEAQ (reference sequence). The CDR3 has 15 residues. V was cut by 3 bases and J by 3 bases, with 9 bases left in between. The CDR3 DNA sequence: TGTGCCAGCAGCTTTCAACCGGGTGGGGCCAACGTCCTGACTTTC. Translation gives CASSFQPGGANVLTF.